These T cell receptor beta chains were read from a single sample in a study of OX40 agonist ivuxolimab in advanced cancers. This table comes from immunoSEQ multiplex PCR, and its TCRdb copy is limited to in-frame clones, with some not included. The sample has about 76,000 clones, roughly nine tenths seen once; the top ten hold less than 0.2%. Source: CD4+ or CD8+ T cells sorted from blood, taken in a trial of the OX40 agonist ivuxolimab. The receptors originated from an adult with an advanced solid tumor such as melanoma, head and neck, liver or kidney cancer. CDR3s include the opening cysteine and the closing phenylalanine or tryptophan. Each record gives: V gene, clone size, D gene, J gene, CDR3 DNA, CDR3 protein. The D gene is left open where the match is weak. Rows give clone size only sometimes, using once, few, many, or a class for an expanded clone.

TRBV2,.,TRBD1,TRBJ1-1,TGTGCCAGCAGACGATCGGACAGGGGAGGCACTGAAGCTTTCTTT,CASRRSDRGGTEAFF
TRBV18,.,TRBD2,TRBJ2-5,TGTGCCAGCTCACAACTAGCCGGGACTAGCTTTCAAGAGACCCAGTACTTC,CASSQLAGTSFQETQYF
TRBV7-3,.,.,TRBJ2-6,TGTGCCAGCAGCCCTCAGCTCTCTGGGGCCAACGTCCTGACTTTC,CASSPQLSGANVLTF
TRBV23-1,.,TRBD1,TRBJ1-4,TGCGCCAACAGCCTAGGGACAGGATCATCAGCTAGTAATGAAAAACTGTTTTTT,CANSLGTGSSASNEKLFF
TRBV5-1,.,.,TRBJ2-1,TGCGCCAGCAGCTTGAGGGGCGGAACCTACAATGAGCAGTTCTTC,CASSLRGGTYNEQFF
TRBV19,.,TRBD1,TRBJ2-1,TGTGCCAGTACCCCAGGACAGGGGGCCTACAATGAGCAGTTCTTC,CASTPGQGAYNEQFF
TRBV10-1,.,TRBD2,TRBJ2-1,TGCGCCAGCAGTGAGTTGGTGACTAGCGGGAGGGCCACGTGGTACAATGAGCAGTTCTTC,CASSELVTSGRATWYNEQFF
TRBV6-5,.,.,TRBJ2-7,TGTGCCAGCAGAAACGAAAGGGGACAAATGGTCGAGCAGTACTTC,CASRNERGQMVEQYF
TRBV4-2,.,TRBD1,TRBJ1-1,TGTGCCAGCAGCCACCCACGGACAGGGGGCCTGAACACTGAAGCTTTCTTT,CASSHPRTGGLNTEAFF
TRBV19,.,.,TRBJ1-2,TGTGCCAGTACCCAACAACAGGGATTCTATGGCTACACCTTC,CASTQQQGFYGYTF
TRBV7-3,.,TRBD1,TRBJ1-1,TGTGCCAGCAGCTTACAGGGGGCCAACACTGAAGCTTTCTTT,CASSLQGANTEAFF
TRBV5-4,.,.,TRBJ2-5,TGTGCCAGCGGCCAAGCCGGTGGTTTGACCCAGTACTTC,CASGQAGGLTQYF
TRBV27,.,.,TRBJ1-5,TGTGCCAGCCGACTAGGACAGTTTAGCAATCAGCCCCAGCATTTT,CASRLGQFSNQPQHF
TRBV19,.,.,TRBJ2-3,TGTGCCAGGGGGGGACGCTCCACCGATACGCAGTATTTT,CARGGRSTDTQYF
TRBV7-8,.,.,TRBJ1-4,TGTGCCAGCACCCTAGTTCCGGGGCACAATGAAAAACTGTTTTTT,CASTLVPGHNEKLFF
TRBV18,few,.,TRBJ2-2,TGTGCCAGCTCCCCAAGGCCCGGGGTCGGGGAGCTGTTTTTT,CASSPRPGVGELFF
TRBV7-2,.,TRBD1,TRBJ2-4,TGTGCCAGCAGGGGGGACAGGGTAAACATTCAGTACTTC,CASRGDRVNIQYF
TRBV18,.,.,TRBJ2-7,TGTGCCAGCTCACCGCCTTCGGAGGGGGCCGAGCAGTACTTC,CASSPPSEGAEQYF
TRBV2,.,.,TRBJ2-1,TGTGCCAGCAGGGGCCCGCAGGGTTTGGGGACCTACAATGAGCAGTTCTTC,CASRGPQGLGTYNEQFF
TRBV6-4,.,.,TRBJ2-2,TGTGCCAGCAGTGGGCTCTATACCGGGGAGCTGTTTTTT,CASSGLYTGELFF
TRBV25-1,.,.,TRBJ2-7,TGTGCCAGCAGTGACGGCTCAGGGCGTTACGAGCAGTACTTC,CASSDGSGRYEQYF
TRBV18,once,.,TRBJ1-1,TGTGCCAGCTCACCACCAGGAGAAAACACTGAAGCTTTCTTT,CASSPPGENTEAFF
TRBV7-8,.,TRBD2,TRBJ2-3,TGTGCCAGCAGCTTAGGGCTAGCGGGAGCTAGCACAGATACGCAGTATTTT,CASSLGLAGASTDTQYF
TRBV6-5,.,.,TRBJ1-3,TGTGCCAGCAGCCAAACCTTTGAAGGAAACACCATATATTTT,CASSQTFEGNTIYF
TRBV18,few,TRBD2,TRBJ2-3,TGTGCCAGCTCGCCCTCCACTAGCGCAAGCACAGATACGCAGTATTTT,CASSPSTSASTDTQYF
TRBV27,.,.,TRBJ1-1,TGTGCCACCCTGGGGATAGGCCTGGGCAACACTGAAGCTTTCTTT,CATLGIGLGNTEAFF
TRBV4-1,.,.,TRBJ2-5,TGCGCCAGCAGCCAATTTCTAGCTTCGGAGACCCAGTACTTC,CASSQFLASETQYF
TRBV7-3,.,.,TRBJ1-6,TGTGCCAGCAGCTCCGCCCGTAATTCACCCCTCCACTTT,CASSSARNSPLHF
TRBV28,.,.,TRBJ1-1,TGTGCCAGCATTCCACCTCGGGGGCGGAGCACTGAAGCTTTCTTT,CASIPPRGRSTEAFF
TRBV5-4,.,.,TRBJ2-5,TGTGCCAGCAGCCGTACGGGGGAGGAAGAGACCCAGTACTTC,CASSRTGEEETQYF
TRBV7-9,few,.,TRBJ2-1,TGTGCCAGCACGGCTACCGACAATGAGCAGTTCTTC,CASTATDNEQFF
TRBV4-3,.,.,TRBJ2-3,TGCGCCAGCAGCCAAGAGTGGGGCGGTAGCACAGATACGCAGTATTTT,CASSQEWGGSTDTQYF
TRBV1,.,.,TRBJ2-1,TGCACCAGCAGCCAGCCCCTAGCGACCTTGAGCTCCTACAATGAGCAGTTCTTC,CTSSQPLATLSSYNEQFF
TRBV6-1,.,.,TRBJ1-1,TGTGCCAGCAGGGGCCGGGGAGGTTCTGAAGCTTTCTTT,CASRGRGGSEAFF
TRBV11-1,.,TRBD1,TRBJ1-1,TGTGCCAGCAGCTTAGGGACAGGGGGCGCGTATACTGAAGCTTTCTTT,CASSLGTGGAYTEAFF
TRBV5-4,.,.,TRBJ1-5,TGTGCCAGCTCCCCAGGTGGCAATCAGCCCCAGCATTTT,CASSPGGNQPQHF
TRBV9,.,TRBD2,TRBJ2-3,TGTGCCAGCAGCGTAGGCGGGAGCGCAGATACGCAGTATTTT,CASSVGGSADTQYF
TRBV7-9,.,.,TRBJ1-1,TGTGCCAGCAGCTTGCCCCAGGGCTTTAACACTGAAGCTTTCTTT,CASSLPQGFNTEAFF
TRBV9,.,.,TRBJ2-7,TGTGCCAGCAGCCCTCAACAGGGCCCCTACGAGCAGTACTTC,CASSPQQGPYEQYF
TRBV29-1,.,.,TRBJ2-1,TGCAGCGCCCTCCCGGGACCAATAATCAATGAGCAGTTCTTC,CSALPGPIINEQFF
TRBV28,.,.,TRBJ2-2,TGTGCCAGCAGTTCAGGGGGGGCCACCGGGGAGCTGTTTTTT,CASSSGGATGELFF
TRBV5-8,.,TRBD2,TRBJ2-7,TGTGCCAGCAGCGCCCCCGGACTAGCGGAGATCCAGGACTTC,CASSAPGLAEIQDF
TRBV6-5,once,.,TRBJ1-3,TGTGCCAGCTATGGGAGGAACTCTGGAAACACCATATATTTT,CASYGRNSGNTIYF
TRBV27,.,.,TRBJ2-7,TGTGCCAGCACAGGTCGGGGGCGGGATGAGCAGTACTTC,CASTGRGRDEQYF
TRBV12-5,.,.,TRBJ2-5,TGTGCTAGTGGTTTGGCACTCGGACTGCAGGAGACCCAGTACTTC,CASGLALGLQETQYF